A single T cell receptor (beta chain) is shown here with its context. The antigen remains undetermined. The data originate from a study of T cell responses to AZD1222 COVID-19 vaccine. Whole-study findings and limits: Close to half of all spike-specific TCRs reportedly target regions of the variants that are unmutated. Spike-specific TCR breadth and depth went up after people got two AZD1222 doses.

Sequencing was performed with immunoSEQ multiplex PCR; in TCRdb, only in-frame clones are kept and a portion is missing. The sample lists almost 50,000 clones; approximately 80% were seen once. V was shortened by 1 base and J by 1 base, with 7 bases between the two germline ends. The CDR3 spans 14 residues. The germline gives CDR1 MDHEN, CDR2 SYDVKM. The sequences come from peripheral blood, collected on day 0 of MenACWY control vaccination. The sequence was collected from an adult in good health. The chain combines TRBV28 with TRBJ1-1, with D maybe TRBD1 (5 bases). As DNA, the CDR3 is TGTGCCAGCAGTTTATCAGGGTCGAACACTGAAGCTTTCTTT. Protein product: CASSLSGSNTEAFF.